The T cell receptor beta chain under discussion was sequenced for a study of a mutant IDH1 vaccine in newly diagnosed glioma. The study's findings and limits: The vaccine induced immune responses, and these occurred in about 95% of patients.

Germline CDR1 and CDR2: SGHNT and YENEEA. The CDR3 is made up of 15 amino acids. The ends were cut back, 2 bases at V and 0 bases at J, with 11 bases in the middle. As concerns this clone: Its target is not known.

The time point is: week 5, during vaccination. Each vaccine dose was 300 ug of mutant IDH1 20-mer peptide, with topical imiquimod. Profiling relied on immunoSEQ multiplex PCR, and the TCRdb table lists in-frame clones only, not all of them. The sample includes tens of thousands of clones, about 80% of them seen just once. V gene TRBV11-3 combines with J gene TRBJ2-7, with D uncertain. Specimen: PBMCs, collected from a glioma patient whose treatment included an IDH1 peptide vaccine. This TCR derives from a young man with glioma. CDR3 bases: TGTGCCAGCAGCTTACCCCCCATGATCTCCTACGAGCAGTACTTC. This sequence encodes CASSLPPMISYEQYF.